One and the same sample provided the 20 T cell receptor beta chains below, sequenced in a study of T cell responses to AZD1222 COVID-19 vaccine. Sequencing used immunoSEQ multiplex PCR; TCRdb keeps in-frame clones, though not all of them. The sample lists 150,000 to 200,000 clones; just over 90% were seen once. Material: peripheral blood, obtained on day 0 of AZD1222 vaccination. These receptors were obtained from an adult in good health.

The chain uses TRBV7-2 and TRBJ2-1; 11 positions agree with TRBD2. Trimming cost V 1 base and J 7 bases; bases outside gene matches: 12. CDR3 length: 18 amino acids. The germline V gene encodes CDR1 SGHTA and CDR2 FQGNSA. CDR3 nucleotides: TGTGCCAGCAGCTTAGAAGGGCTAGCGGGGGGCCGGTCGAATGAGCAGTTCTTC. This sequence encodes CASSLEGLAGGRSNEQFF.

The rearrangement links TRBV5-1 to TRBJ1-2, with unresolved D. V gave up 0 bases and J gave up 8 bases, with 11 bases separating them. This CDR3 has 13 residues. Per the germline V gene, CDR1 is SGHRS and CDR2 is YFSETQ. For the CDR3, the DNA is TGCGCCAGCAGCTTGGGGGCAAAAGACGGCTACACCTTC. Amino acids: CASSLGAKDGYTF.

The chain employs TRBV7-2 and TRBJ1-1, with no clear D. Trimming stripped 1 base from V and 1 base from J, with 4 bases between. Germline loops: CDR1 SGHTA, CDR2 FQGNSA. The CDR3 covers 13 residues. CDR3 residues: CASSLGANTEAFF. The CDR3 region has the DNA TGTGCCAGCAGCTTAGGGGCGAACACTGAAGCTTTCTTT.

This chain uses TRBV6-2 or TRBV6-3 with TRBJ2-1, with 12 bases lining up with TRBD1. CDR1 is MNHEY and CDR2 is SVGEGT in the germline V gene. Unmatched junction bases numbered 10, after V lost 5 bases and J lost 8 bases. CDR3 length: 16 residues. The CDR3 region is CASSPRDRGPFDEQFF. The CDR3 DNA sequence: TGTGCCAGCAGTCCCCGGGACAGGGGGCCTTTCGATGAGCAGTTCTTC.

Written as DNA, the CDR3 is TGTGCCAGCAGTCCGACGAATCAGCCCCAGCATTTT. Its translation is CASSPTNQPQHF. V is TRBV6-5 and J is TRBJ1-5; D gene unclear. This CDR3 is 12 amino acids long. Trimming removed 5 bases at V and 4 bases at J, with 6 bases between. Germline V gene lookup returns CDR1 MNHEY and CDR2 SVGAGI.

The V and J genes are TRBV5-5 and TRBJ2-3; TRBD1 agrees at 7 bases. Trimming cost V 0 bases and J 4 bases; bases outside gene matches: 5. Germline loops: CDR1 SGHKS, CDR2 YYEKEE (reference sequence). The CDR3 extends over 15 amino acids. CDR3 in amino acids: CASSLEGQIADTQYF. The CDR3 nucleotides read TGTGCCAGCAGCTTGGAGGGACAGATCGCAGATACGCAGTATTTT.

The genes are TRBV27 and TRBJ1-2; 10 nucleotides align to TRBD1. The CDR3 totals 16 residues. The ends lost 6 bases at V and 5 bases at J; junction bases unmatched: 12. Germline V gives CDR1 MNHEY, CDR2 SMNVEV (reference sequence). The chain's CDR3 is CASRGTGAGRLYGYTF. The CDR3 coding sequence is TGTGCCAGCAGAGGGACAGGGGCGGGGCGGTTATATGGCTACACCTTC.

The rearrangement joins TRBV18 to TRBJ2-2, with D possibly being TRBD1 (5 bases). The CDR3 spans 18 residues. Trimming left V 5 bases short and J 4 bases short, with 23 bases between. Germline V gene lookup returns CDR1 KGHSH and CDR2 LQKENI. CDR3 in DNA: TGTGCCAGCTCATCCTCAGCCAGGGCCCCCCTTACCACCGGGGAGCTGTTTTTT. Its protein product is CASSSSARAPLTTGELFF. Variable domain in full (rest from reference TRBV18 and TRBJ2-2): NAGVMQNPRHLVRRRGQEARLRCSPMKGHSHVYWYRQLPEEGLKFMVYLQKENIIDESGMPKERFSAEFPKEGPSILRIQQVVRGDSAAYFCASSSSARAPLTTGELFFGEGSRLTVL.

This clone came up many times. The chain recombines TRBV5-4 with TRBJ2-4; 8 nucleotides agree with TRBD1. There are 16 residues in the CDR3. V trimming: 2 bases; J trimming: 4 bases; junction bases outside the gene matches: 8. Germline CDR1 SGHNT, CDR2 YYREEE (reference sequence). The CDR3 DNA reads TGTGCCAGCAGCTTTGGACAGGGCGGGGCTAAAAACATTCAGTACTTC. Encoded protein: CASSFGQGGAKNIQYF.

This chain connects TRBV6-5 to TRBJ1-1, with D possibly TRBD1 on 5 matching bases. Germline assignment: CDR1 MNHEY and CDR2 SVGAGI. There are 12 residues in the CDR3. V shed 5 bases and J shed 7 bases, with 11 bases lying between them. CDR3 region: CASSKTGREAFF. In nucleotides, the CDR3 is TGTGCCAGCAGTAAAACGGGGCGTGAAGCTTTCTTT.

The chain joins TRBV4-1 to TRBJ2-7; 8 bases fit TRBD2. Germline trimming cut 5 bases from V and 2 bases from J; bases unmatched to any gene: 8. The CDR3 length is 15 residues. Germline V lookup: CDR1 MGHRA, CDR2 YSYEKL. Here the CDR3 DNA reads TGCGCCAGCAGCGATCTTCCGGGACTAGCCTACGAGCAGTACTTC. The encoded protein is CASSDLPGLAYEQYF.

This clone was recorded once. The DNA for the CDR3 is TGTGCCAGCAGACGGGTCAAGGGCCCTTTTTTTCTTGGAGATACGCAGTATTTT. This codes for CASRRVKGPFFLGDTQYF. V gene TRBV11-2 combines with J gene TRBJ2-3; D gene unclear. This CDR3 contains 18 residues. Germline CDR1 reads SGHAT; CDR2 reads FQNNGV. The germline V and J ends were trimmed by 6 bases and 5 bases, with 27 bases remaining between them.

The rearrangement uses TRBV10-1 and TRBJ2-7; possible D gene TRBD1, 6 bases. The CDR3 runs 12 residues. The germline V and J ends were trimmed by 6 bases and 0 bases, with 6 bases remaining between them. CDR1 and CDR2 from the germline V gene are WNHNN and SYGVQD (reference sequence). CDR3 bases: TGCGCCAGCAGCAGGGGCTCCTACGAGCAGTACTTC. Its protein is CASSRGSYEQYF.

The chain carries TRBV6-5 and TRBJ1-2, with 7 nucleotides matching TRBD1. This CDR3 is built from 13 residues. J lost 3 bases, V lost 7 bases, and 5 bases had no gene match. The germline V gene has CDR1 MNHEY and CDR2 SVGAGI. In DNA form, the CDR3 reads TGTGCCAGCAAAGCAGGGGGGGACTATGGCTACACCTTC. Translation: CASKAGGDYGYTF.

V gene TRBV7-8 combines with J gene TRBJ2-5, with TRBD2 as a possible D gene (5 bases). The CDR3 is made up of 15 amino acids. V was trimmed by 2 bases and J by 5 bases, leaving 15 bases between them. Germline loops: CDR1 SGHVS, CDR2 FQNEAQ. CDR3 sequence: CASSLPGGTGETQYF. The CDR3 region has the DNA TGTGCCAGCAGCTTACCCGGAGGTACTGGGGAGACCCAGTACTTC. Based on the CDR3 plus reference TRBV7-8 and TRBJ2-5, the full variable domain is GAGVSQSPRYKVAKRGQDVALRCDPISGHVSLFWYQQALGQGPEFLTYFQNEAQLDKSGLPSDRFFAERPEGSVSTLKIQRTQQEDSAVYLCASSLPGGTGETQYFGPGTRLLVL.

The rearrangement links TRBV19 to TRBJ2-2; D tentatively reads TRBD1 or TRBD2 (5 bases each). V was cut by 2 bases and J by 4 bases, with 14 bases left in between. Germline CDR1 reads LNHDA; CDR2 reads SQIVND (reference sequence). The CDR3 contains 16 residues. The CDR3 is CASSILPRGPTGELFF. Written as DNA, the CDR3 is TGTGCCAGTAGTATACTACCCCGGGGCCCCACCGGGGAGCTGTTTTTT.

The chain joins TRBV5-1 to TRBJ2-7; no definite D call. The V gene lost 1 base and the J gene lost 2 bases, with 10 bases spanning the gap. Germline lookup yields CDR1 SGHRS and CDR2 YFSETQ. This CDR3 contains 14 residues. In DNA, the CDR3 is TGCGCCAGCAGCTTGAGGGAATACACCTACGAGCAGTACTTC. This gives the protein CASSLREYTYEQYF.

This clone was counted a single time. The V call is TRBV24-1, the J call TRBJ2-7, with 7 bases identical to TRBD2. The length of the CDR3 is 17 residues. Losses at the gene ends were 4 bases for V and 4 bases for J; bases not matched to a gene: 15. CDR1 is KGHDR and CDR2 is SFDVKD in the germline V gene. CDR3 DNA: TGTGCCACCAGTGACCACTTCGAAGAGGGGAGGGGATACGAGCAGTACTTC. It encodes CATSDHFEEGRGYEQYF.

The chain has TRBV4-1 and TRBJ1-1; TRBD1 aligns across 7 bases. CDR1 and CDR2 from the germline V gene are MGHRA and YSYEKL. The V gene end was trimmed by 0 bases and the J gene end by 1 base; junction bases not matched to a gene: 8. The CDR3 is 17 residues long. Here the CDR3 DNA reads TGCGCCAGCAGCCAAGATAAGGCAGGGGGAACGAACACTGAAGCTTTCTTT. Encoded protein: CASSQDKAGGTNTEAFF.

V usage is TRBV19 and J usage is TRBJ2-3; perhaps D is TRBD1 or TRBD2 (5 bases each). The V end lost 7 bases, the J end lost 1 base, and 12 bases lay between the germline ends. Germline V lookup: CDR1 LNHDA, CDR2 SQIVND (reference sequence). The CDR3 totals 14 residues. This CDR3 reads CASTPWGRTDTQYF. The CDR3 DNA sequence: TGTGCCAGTACCCCGTGGGGACGCACAGATACGCAGTATTTT. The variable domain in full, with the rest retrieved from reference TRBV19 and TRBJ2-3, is DGGITQSPKYLFRKEGQNVTLSCEQNLNHDAMYWYRQDPGQGLRLIYYSQIVNDFQKGDIAEGYSVSREKKESFPLTVTSAQKNPTAFYLCASTPWGRTDTQYFGPGTRLTVL.